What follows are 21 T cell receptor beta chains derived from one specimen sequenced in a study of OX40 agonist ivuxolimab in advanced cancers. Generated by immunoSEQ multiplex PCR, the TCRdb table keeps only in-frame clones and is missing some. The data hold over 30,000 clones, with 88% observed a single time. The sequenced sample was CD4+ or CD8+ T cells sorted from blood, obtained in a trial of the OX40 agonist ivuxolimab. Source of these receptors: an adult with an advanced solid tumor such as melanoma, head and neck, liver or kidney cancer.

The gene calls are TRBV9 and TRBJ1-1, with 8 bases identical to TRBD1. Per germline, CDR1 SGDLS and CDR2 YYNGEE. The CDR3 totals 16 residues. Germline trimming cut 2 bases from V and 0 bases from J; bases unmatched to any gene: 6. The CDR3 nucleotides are TGTGCCAGCAGCGTCGATTCGACAGGGGTGAACACTGAAGCTTTCTTT. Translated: CASSVDSTGVNTEAFF.

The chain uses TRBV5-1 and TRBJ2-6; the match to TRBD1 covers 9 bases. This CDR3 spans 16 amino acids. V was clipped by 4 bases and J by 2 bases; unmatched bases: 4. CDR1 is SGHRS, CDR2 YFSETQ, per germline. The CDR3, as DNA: TGCGCCAGCAGCCCATGGACAGGGGCTGGGGCCAACGTCCTGACTTTC. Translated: CASSPWTGAGANVLTF.

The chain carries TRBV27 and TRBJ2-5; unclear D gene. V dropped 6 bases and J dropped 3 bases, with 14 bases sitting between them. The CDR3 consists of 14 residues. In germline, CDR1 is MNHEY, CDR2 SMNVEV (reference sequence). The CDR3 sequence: CASSPRSAEETQYF. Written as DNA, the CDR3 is TGTGCCAGCAGCCCCCGGTCGGCAGAAGAGACCCAGTACTTC.

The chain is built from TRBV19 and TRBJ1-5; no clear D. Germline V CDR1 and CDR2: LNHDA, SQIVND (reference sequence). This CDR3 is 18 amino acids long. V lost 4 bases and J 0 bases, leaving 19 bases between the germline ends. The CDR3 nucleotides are TGTGCCAGTAGTAGAGACCCCCAAAAGGTGTATAGCAATCAGCCCCAGCATTTT. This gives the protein CASSRDPQKVYSNQPQHF.

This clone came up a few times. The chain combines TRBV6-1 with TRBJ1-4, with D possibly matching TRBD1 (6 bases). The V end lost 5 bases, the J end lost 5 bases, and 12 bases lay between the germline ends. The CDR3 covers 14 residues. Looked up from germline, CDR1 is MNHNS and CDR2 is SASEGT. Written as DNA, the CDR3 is TGTGCCAGCAGTATACAGGGCGGCAATGAAAAACTGTTTTTT. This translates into CASSIQGGNEKLFF.

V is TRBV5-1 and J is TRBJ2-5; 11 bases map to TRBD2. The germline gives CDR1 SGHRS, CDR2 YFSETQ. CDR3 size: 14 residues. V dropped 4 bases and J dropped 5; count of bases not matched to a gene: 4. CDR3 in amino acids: CASSLTSGVETQYF. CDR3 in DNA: TGCGCCAGCAGCCTGACTAGCGGGGTTGAGACCCAGTACTTC.

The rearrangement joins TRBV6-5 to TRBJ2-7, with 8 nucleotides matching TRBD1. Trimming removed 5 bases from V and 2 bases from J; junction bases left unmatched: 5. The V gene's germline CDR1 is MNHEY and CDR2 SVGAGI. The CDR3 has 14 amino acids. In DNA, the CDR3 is TGTGCCAGCAGTCCCGGCAGGGGGCCCTACGAGCAGTACTTC. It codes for CASSPGRGPYEQYF.

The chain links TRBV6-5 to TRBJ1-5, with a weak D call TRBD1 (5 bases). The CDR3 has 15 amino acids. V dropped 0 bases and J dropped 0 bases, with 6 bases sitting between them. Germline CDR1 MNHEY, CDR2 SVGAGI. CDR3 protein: CASSYSRASNQPQHF. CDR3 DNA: TGTGCCAGCAGTTACTCCAGGGCTAGCAATCAGCCCCAGCATTTT.

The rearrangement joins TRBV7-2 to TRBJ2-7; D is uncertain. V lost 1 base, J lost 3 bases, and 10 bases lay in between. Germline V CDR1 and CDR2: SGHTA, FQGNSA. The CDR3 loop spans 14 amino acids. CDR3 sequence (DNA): TGTGCCAGCAGCTTAGGGGGTGACGGCTACGAGCAGTACTTC. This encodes CASSLGGDGYEQYF.

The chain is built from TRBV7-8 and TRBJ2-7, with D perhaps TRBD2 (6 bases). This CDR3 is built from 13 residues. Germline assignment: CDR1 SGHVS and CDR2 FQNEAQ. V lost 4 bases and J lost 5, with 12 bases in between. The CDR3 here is CASSWGGRNEQYF. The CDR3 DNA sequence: TGTGCCAGCAGCTGGGGAGGTAGGAACGAGCAGTACTTC.

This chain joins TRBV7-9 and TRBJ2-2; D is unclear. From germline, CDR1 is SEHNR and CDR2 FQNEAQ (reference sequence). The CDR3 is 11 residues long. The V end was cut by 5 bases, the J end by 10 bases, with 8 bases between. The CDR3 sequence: CASSVEMELFF. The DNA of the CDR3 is TGTGCCAGCAGCGTAGAGATGGAGCTGTTTTTT.

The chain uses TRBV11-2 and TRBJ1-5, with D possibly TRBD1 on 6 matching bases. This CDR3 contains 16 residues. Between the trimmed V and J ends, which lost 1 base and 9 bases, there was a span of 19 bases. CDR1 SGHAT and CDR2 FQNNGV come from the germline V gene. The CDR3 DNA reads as TGTGCCAGCAGCTTAGTAACATCCCCAAAACAGGGGCCCCAGCATTTT. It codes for CASSLVTSPKQGPQHF.

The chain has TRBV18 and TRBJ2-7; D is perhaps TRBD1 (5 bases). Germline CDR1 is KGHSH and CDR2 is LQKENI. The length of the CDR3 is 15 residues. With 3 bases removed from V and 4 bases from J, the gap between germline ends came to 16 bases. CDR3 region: CASSPQDSVRYEQYF. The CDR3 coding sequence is TGTGCCAGCTCACCGCAAGACAGCGTTCGGTACGAGCAGTACTTC.

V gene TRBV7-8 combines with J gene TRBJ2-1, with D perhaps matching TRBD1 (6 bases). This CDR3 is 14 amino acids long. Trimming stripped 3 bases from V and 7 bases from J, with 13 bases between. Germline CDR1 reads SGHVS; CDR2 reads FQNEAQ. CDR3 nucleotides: TGTGCCAGCAGCTTCTGGGGGCGGCGTAATGAGCAGTTCTTC. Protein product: CASSFWGRRNEQFF.

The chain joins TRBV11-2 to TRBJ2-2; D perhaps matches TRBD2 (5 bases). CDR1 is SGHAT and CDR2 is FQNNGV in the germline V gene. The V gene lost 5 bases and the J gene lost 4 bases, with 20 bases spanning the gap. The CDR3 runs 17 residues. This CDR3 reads CASSMRERTRGTGELFF. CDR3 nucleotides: TGTGCCAGCAGCATGCGCGAAAGGACCCGGGGCACCGGGGAGCTGTTTTTT.

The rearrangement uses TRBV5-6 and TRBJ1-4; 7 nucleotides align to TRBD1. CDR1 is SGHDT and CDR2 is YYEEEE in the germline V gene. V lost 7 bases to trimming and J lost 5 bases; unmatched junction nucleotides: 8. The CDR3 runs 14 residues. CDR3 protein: CASARQGGNEKLFF. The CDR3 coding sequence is TGTGCCAGCGCTAGACAGGGCGGAAATGAAAAACTGTTTTTT.

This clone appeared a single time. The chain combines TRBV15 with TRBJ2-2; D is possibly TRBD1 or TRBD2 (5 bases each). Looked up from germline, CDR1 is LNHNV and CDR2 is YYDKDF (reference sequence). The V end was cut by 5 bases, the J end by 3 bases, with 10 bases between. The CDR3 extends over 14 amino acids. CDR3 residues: CATSPGTHTGELFF. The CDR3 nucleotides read TGTGCCACCAGCCCCGGGACCCACACCGGGGAGCTGTTTTTT.

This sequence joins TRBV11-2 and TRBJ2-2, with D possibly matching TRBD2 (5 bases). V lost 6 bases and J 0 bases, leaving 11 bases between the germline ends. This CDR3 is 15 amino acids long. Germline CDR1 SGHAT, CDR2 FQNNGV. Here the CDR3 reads CASSWEPSNTGELFF. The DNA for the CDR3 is TGTGCCAGCAGTTGGGAGCCGTCGAACACCGGGGAGCTGTTTTTT.

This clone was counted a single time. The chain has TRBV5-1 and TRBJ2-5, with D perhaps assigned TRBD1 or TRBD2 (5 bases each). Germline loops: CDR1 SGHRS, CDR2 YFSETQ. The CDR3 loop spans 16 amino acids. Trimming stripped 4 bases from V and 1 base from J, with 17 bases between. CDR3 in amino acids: CASSPGTVDLQETQYF. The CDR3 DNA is TGCGCCAGCAGCCCGGGGACCGTTGATCTCCAAGAGACCCAGTACTTC.

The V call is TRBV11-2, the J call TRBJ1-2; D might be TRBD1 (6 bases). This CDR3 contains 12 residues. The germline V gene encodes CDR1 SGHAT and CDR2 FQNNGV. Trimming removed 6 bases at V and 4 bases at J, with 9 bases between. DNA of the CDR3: TGTGCCAGCAGGGGACAAGCCTATGGCTACACCTTC. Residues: CASRGQAYGYTF. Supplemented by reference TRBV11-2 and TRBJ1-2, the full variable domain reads EAGVAQSPRYKIIEKRQSVAFWCNPISGHATLYWYQQILGQGPKLLIQFQNNGVVDDSQLPKDRFSAERLKGVDSTLKIQPAKLEDSAVYLCASRGQAYGYTFGSGTRLTVV.

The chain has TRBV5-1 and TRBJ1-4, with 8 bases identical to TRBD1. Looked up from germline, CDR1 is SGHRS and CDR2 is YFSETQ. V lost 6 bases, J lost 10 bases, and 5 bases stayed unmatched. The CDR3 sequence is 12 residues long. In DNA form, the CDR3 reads TGCGCCAGCAACCAAGGACAGGGAAAACTGTTTTTT. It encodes CASNQGQGKLFF. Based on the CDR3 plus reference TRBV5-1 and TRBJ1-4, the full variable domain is KAGVTQTPRYLIKTRGQQVTLSCSPISGHRSVSWYQQTPGQGLQFLFEYFSETQRNKGNFPGRFSGRQFSNSRSEMNVSTLELGDSALYLCASNQGQGKLFFGSGTQLSVL.